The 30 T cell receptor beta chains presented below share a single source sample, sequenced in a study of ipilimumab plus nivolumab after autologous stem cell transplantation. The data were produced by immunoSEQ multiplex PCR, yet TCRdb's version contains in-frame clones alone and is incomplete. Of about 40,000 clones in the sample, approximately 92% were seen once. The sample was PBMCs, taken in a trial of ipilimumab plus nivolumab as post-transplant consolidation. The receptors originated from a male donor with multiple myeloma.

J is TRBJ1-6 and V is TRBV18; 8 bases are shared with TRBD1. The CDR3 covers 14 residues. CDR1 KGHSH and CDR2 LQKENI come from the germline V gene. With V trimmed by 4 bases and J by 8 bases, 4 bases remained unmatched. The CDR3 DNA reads TGTGCCAGCTCACAGGAGGGACAGGATTCACCCCTCCACTTT. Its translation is CASSQEGQDSPLHF. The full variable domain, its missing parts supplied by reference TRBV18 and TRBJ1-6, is NAGVMQNPRHLVRRRGQEARLRCSPMKGHSHVYWYRQLPEEGLKFMVYLQKENIIDESGMPKERFSAEFPKEGPSILRIQQVVRGDSAAYFCASSQEGQDSPLHFGNGTRLTVT.

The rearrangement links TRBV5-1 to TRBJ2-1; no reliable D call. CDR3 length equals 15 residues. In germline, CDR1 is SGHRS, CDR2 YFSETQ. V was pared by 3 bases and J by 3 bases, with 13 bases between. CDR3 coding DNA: TGCGCCAGCAGCTATCGTCAAGCGAACTACAATGAGCAGTTCTTC. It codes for CASSYRQANYNEQFF.

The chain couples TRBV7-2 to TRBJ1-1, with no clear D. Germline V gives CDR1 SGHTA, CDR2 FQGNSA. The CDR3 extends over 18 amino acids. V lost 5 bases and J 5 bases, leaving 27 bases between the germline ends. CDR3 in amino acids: CASSPRRGYGSGWTEAFF. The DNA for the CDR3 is TGTGCCAGCAGCCCGAGGCGGGGTTATGGGTCGGGGTGGACTGAAGCTTTCTTT. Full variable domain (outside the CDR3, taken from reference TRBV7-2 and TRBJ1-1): GAGVSQSPSNKVTEKGKDVELRCDPISGHTALYWYRQSLGQGLEFLIYFQGNSAPDKSGLPSDRFSAERTGGSVSTLTIQRTQQEDSAVYLCASSPRRGYGSGWTEAFFGQGTRLTVV.

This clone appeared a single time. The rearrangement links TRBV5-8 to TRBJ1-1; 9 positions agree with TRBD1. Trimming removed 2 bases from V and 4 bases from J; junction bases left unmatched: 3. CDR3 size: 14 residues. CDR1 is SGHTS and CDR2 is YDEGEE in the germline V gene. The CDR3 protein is CASSLQGAFTEAFF. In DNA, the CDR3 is TGTGCCAGCAGCTTACAGGGGGCCTTCACTGAAGCTTTCTTT.

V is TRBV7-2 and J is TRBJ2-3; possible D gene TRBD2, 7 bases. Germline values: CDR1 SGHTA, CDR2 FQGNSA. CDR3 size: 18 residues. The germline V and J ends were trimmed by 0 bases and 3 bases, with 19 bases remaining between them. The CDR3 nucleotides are TGTGCCAGCAGCTTAGCGAGGTGGGGGGGCGTTATTACAGATACGCAGTATTTT. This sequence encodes CASSLARWGGVITDTQYF. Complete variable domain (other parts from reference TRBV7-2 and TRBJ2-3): GAGVSQSPSNKVTEKGKDVELRCDPISGHTALYWYRQSLGQGLEFLIYFQGNSAPDKSGLPSDRFSAERTGGSVSTLTIQRTQQEDSAVYLCASSLARWGGVITDTQYFGPGTRLTVL.

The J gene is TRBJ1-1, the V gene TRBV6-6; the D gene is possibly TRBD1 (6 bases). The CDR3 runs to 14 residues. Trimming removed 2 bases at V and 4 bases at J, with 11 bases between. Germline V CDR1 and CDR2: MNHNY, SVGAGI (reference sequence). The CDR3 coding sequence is TGTGCCAGCAGTTACGCCACAGGGTCCACTGAAGCTTTCTTT. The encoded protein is CASSYATGSTEAFF.

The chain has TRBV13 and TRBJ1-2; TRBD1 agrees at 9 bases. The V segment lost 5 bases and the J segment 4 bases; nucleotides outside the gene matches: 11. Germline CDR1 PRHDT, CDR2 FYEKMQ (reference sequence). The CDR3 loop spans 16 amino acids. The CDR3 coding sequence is TGTGCCAGCAGCATAACCGGGACAGGGAGAGTCTATGGCTACACCTTC. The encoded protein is CASSITGTGRVYGYTF.

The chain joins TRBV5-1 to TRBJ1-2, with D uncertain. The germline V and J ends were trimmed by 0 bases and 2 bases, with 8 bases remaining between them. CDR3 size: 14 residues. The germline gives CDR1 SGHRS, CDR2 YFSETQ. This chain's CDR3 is CASSLEVGNYGYTF. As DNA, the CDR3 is TGCGCCAGCAGCTTGGAGGTGGGAAACTATGGCTACACCTTC.

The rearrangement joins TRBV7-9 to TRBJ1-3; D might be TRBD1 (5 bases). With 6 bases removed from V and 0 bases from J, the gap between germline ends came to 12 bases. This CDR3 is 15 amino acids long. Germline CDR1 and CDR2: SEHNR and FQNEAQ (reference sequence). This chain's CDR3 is CASRNRDSSGNTIYF. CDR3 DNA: TGTGCCAGCAGGAACCGGGACTCCTCTGGAAACACCATATATTTT.

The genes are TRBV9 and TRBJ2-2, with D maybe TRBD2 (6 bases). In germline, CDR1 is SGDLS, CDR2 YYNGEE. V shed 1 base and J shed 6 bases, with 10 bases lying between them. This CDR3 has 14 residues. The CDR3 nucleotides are TGTGCCAGCAGCGTAATCGGGAGCGCCGGGGAGCTGTTTTTT. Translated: CASSVIGSAGELFF.

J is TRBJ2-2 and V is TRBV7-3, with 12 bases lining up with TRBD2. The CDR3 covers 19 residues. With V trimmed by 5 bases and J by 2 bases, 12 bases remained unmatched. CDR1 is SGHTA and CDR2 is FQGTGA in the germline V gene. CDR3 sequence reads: CASSLGMTSGSSNTGELFF. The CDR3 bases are TGTGCCAGCAGCCTGGGGATGACTAGCGGGAGTTCTAACACCGGGGAGCTGTTTTTT.

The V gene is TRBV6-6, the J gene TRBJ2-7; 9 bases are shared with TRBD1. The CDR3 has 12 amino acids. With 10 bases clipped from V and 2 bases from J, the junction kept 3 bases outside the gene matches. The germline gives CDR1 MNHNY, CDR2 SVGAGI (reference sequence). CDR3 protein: CATGTGTYEQYF. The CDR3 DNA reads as TGTGCCACCGGGACAGGGACCTACGAGCAGTACTTC.

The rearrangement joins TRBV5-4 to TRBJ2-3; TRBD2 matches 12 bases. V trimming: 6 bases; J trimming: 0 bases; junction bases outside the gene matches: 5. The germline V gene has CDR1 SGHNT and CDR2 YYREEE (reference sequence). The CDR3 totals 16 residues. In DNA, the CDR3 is TGTGCCAGCAACTCCGGACTAGCGGGAAGCACAGATACGCAGTATTTT. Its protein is CASNSGLAGSTDTQYF.

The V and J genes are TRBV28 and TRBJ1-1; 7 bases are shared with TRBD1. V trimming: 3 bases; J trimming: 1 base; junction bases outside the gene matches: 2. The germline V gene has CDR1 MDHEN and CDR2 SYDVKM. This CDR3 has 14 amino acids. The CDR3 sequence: CASSLGQTNTEAFF. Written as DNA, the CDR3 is TGTGCCAGCAGTTTGGGACAGACGAACACTGAAGCTTTCTTT.

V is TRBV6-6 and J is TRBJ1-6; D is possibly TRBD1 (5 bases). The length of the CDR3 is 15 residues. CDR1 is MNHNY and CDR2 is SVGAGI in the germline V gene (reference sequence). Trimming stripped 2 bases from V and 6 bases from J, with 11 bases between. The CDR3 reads CASSYARGGNSPLHF. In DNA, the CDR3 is TGTGCCAGCAGTTACGCAAGGGGTGGTAATTCACCCCTCCACTTT.

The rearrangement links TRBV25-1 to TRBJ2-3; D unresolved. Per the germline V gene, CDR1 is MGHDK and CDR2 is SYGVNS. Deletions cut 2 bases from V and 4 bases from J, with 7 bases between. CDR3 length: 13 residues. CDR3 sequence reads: CASSEAGADTQYF. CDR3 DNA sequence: TGTGCCAGCAGTGAAGCCGGCGCAGATACGCAGTATTTT.

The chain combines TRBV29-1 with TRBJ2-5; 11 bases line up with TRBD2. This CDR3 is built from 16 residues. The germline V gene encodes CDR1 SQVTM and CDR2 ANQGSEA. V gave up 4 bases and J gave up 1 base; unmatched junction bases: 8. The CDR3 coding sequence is TGCAGCGTTGCTACTAGCGGGGGCCGTTCCCAAGAGACCCAGTACTTC. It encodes CSVATSGGRSQETQYF.

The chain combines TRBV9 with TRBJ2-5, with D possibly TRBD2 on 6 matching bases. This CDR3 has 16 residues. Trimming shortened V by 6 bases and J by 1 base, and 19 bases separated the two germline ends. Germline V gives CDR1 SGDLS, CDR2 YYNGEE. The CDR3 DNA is TGTGCCAGCAACCGGCAGGGAGGAGCGGCCCAAGAGACCCAGTACTTC. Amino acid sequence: CASNRQGGAAQETQYF. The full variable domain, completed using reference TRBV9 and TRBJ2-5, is DSGVTQTPKHLITATGQRVTLRCSPRSGDLSVYWYQQSLDQGLQFLIQYYNGEERAKGNILERFSAQQFPDLHSELNLSSLELGDSALYFCASNRQGGAAQETQYFGPGTRLLVL.

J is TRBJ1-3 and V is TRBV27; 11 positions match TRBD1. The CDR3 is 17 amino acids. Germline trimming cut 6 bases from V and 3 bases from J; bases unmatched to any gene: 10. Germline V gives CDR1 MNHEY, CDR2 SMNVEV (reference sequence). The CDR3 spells CASRPPGQGARGNTIYF. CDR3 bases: TGTGCCAGCAGGCCACCCGGACAGGGGGCGCGTGGAAACACCATATATTTT.

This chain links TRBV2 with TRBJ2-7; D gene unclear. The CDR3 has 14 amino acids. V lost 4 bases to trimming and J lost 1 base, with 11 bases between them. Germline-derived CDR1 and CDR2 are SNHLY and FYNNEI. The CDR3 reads CASSVPLGSYEQYF. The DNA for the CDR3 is TGTGCCAGCAGTGTCCCGTTGGGGTCCTACGAGCAGTACTTC.

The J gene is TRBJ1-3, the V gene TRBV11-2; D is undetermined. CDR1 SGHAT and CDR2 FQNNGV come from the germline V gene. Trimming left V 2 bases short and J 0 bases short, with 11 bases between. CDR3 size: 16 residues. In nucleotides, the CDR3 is TGTGCCAGCAGCTTACGGACGTCAAGCTCTGGAAACACCATATATTTT. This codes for CASSLRTSSSGNTIYF.

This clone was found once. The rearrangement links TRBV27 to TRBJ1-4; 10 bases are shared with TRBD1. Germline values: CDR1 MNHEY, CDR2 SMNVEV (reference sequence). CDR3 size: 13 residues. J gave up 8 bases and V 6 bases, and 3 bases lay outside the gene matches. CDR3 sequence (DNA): TGTGCCAGCAGGGGACAGGGGATAGAAAAACTGTTTTTT. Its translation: CASRGQGIEKLFF. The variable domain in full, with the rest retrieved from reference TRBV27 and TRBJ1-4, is EAQVTQNPRYLITVTGKKLTVTCSQNMNHEYMSWYRQDPGLGLRQIYYSMNVEVTDKGDVPEGYKVSRKEKRNFPLILESPSPNQTSLYFCASRGQGIEKLFFGSGTQLSVL.

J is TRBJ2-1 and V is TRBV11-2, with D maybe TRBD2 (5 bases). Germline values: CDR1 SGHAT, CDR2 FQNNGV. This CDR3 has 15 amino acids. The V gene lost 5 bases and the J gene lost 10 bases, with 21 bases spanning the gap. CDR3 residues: CASSGREHVVDEQFF. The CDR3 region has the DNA TGTGCCAGCAGCGGCCGGGAACACGTCGTGGACGAGCAGTTCTTC. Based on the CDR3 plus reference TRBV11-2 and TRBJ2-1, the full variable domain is EAGVAQSPRYKIIEKRQSVAFWCNPISGHATLYWYQQILGQGPKLLIQFQNNGVVDDSQLPKDRFSAERLKGVDSTLKIQPAKLEDSAVYLCASSGREHVVDEQFFGPGTRLTVL.

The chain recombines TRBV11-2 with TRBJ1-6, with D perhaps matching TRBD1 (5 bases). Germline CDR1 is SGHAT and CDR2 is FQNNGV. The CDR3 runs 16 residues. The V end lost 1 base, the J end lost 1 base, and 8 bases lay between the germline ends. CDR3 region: CASSLVRQSYNSPLHF. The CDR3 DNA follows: TGTGCCAGCAGCTTAGTGCGACAGTCCTATAATTCACCCCTCCACTTT.

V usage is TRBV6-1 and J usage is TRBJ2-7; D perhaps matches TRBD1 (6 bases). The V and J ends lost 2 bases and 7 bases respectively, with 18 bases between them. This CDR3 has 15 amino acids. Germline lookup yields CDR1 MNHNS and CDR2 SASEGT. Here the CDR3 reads CASSEWQGPLGEQYF. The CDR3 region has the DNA TGTGCCAGCAGTGAATGGCAGGGGCCCCTGGGTGAGCAGTACTTC.

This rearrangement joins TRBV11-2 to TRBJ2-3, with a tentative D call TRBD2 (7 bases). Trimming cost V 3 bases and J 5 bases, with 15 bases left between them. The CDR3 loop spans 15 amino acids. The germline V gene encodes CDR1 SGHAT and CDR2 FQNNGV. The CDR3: CASSFVGGPEDTQYF. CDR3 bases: TGTGCCAGCAGCTTTGTGGGGGGGCCGGAAGATACGCAGTATTTT.

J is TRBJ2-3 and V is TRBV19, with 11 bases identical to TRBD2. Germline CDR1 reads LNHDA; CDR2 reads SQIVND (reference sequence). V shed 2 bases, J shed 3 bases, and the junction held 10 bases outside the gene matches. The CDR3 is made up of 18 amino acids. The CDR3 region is CASSIRTAGTSGTDTQYF. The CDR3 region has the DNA TGTGCCAGTAGTATAAGGACGGCCGGGACTAGCGGTACAGATACGCAGTATTTT. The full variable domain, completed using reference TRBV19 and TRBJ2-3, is DGGITQSPKYLFRKEGQNVTLSCEQNLNHDAMYWYRQDPGQGLRLIYYSQIVNDFQKGDIAEGYSVSREKKESFPLTVTSAQKNPTAFYLCASSIRTAGTSGTDTQYFGPGTRLTVL.

CDR3 in amino acids: CASSQGFSGSNEKLFF. In DNA form, the CDR3 reads TGCGCCAGCAGCCAAGGCTTCAGTGGTTCTAATGAAAAACTGTTTTTT. The chain combines TRBV4-3 with TRBJ1-4; the D is unclear. Germline V CDR1 and CDR2: LGHNA, YSLEER. Trimming removed 1 base from V and 3 bases from J, with 12 bases in between. The CDR3 is 16 amino acids.

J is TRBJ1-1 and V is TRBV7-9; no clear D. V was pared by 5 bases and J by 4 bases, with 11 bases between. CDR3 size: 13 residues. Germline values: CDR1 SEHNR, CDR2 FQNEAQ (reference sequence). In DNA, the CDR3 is TGTGCCAGCAGCCCTTGGGTCAGCACTGAAGCTTTCTTT. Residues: CASSPWVSTEAFF.

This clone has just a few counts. The CDR3 coding sequence is TGTGCCAGCAGCTTATCCGGGGGCGCGTTATACGAGCAGTACTTC. Amino acid sequence: CASSLSGGALYEQYF. The J gene is TRBJ2-7, the V gene TRBV7-3; D assignment may be TRBD1 or TRBD2 (6 bases each). CDR1 is SGHTA and CDR2 is FQGTGA in the germline V gene. The V end was cut by 2 bases, the J end by 4 bases, with 15 bases between. This CDR3 has 15 amino acids.